A selection of T cell receptor beta chains follows, all from one sample in a study of post-analysis software for immune sequencing data. TCRdb re-derived calls from the PCR reads in MiXCR, one entry per CDR3 protein. The sample includes hundreds of thousands of distinct CDR3 sequences, 53% of them seen just once. The source material was blood. These receptors all stem from a girl aged 10 to 17 with multiple sclerosis. Both conserved end residues are part of each CDR3. D genes are given only for firm matches. Only part of the rows carry a size: once, few, many, or a class if the clone is expanded.

j_call: TRBJ2-7
clone_size: once
d_call: NA
v_call: TRBV12-3/TRBV12-4
cdr3_aa: CASSLAVPSYEQYF
cdr3_nt: TGTGCCAGCAGTTTAGCCGTGCCCTCCTACGAGCAGTACTTC

j_call: TRBJ2-7
clone_size: NA
d_call: NA
v_call: TRBV29-1
cdr3_aa: CSVGYPGSREQYF
cdr3_nt: TGCAGCGTTGGGTACCCAGGGAGCAGGGAGCAGTACTTC

j_call: TRBJ2-7
clone_size: NA
d_call: NA
v_call: TRBV6-5
cdr3_aa: CATRGLAYEQYF
cdr3_nt: TGTGCCACAAGGGGACTGGCCTACGAGCAGTACTTC

j_call: TRBJ2-1
clone_size: NA
d_call: TRBD2
v_call: TRBV7-3
cdr3_aa: CASSPRPSSGRHNEQFF
cdr3_nt: TGTGCCAGCAGCCCACGCCCGTCTAGCGGGAGGCACAATGAGCAGTTCTTC

j_call: TRBJ2-3
clone_size: few
d_call: TRBD2
v_call: TRBV7-6
cdr3_aa: CASSFLSGSSVDTQYF
cdr3_nt: TGTGCCAGCAGCTTCCTTAGCGGGAGTTCGGTAGATACGCAGTATTTT

j_call: TRBJ2-1
clone_size: many
d_call: TRBD2
v_call: TRBV7-9
cdr3_aa: CASSSDTGTSEYNEQFF
cdr3_nt: TGTGCCAGCAGCTCAGACACCGGGACTAGCGAATACAATGAGCAGTTCTTC

j_call: TRBJ2-1
clone_size: NA
d_call: TRBD1
v_call: TRBV9
cdr3_aa: CASSQYQDRAYNEQFF
cdr3_nt: TGTGCCAGCAGCCAATACCAGGACAGGGCTTACAATGAGCAGTTCTTC

j_call: TRBJ2-1
clone_size: once
d_call: TRBD2
v_call: TRBV7-2
cdr3_aa: CASSLSPSGRMGNEQFF
cdr3_nt: TGTGCCAGCAGCTTATCGCCTAGCGGGAGGATGGGCAATGAGCAGTTCTTC

j_call: TRBJ2-1
clone_size: NA
d_call: TRBD2
v_call: TRBV18
cdr3_aa: CASSGLAGAYNEQFF
cdr3_nt: TGTGCCAGCTCGGGACTAGCGGGAGCCTACAATGAGCAGTTCTTC

j_call: TRBJ2-7
clone_size: NA
d_call: TRBD1
v_call: TRBV20-1
cdr3_aa: CSAQSGTGSFQRGSYEQYF
cdr3_nt: TGCAGTGCCCAATCCGGGACAGGGTCTTTTCAGCGGGGTTCCTACGAGCAGTACTTC

j_call: TRBJ2-7
clone_size: few
d_call: NA
v_call: TRBV5-4
cdr3_aa: CASSLGGTASSYEQYF
cdr3_nt: TGTGCCAGCAGCTTGGGAGGGACTGCATCCTCCTACGAGCAGTACTTC

j_call: TRBJ2-5
clone_size: few
d_call: NA
v_call: TRBV7-2
cdr3_aa: CASRIRQEETQYF
cdr3_nt: TGTGCCAGCAGGATTAGGCAGGAAGAGACCCAGTACTTC

j_call: TRBJ2-1
clone_size: NA
d_call: NA
v_call: TRBV7-2
cdr3_aa: CAGSLGGTQFF
cdr3_nt: TGTGCCGGCAGCTTAGGGGGGACCCAGTTCTTC

j_call: TRBJ1-5
clone_size: NA
d_call: NA
v_call: TRBV3-1
cdr3_aa: CASSSQTGHQPQHF
cdr3_nt: TGTGCCAGCAGCTCTCAGACAGGCCATCAGCCCCAGCATTTT

j_call: TRBJ1-6
clone_size: NA
d_call: NA
v_call: TRBV28
cdr3_aa: CASSFLLANSPLHF
cdr3_nt: TGTGCCAGCAGTTTTTTACTCGCTAATTCACCCCTCCACTTT

j_call: TRBJ2-7
clone_size: NA
d_call: TRBD2
v_call: TRBV5-1
cdr3_aa: CASSLIGTSGNYEQYF
cdr3_nt: TGCGCCAGCAGCTTGATCGGGACTAGCGGGAACTACGAGCAGTACTTC

j_call: TRBJ2-3
clone_size: NA
d_call: TRBD1
v_call: TRBV5-1
cdr3_aa: CASSLEQGDTQYF
cdr3_nt: TGCGCCAGCAGCTTGGAACAGGGGGATACGCAGTATTTT

j_call: TRBJ1-6
clone_size: NA
d_call: NA
v_call: TRBV20-1
cdr3_aa: CSASQGLPYNSPLHF
cdr3_nt: TGCAGTGCTAGCCAGGGGTTGCCTTATAATTCACCCCTCCACTTT

j_call: TRBJ2-7
clone_size: few
d_call: TRBD1
v_call: TRBV6-1
cdr3_aa: CASSAGTGLAALSYEQYF
cdr3_nt: TGTGCCAGCAGCGCCGGGACAGGCCTAGCCGCTCTCTCCTACGAGCAGTACTTC

j_call: TRBJ1-1
clone_size: NA
d_call: NA
v_call: TRBV20-1
cdr3_aa: CSAEETNLVVSTEAFF
cdr3_nt: TGCAGTGCTGAGGAGACAAACCTTGTGGTGAGCACTGAAGCTTTCTTT

j_call: TRBJ2-1
clone_size: few
d_call: TRBD2
v_call: TRBV5-1
cdr3_aa: CASSLTGTSIGEQFF
cdr3_nt: TGCGCCAGCAGCTTAACCGGGACTAGCATCGGTGAGCAGTTCTTC

j_call: TRBJ2-7
clone_size: NA
d_call: NA
v_call: TRBV20-1
cdr3_aa: CSASGGHNSYEQYF
cdr3_nt: TGCAGTGCTAGCGGGGGGCACAACTCCTACGAGCAGTACTTC

j_call: TRBJ2-5
clone_size: once
d_call: NA
v_call: TRBV5-1
cdr3_aa: CASSLARVETQYF
cdr3_nt: TGCGCCAGCAGCTTGGCCAGGGTGGAGACCCAGTACTTC

j_call: TRBJ2-7
clone_size: few
d_call: TRBD2
v_call: TRBV7-9
cdr3_aa: CASSNTGEGREQYF
cdr3_nt: TGTGCCAGCAGCAACACGGGGGAGGGCCGAGAGCAGTACTTC

j_call: TRBJ2-5
clone_size: NA
d_call: NA
v_call: TRBV2
cdr3_aa: CASSYPGIQETQYF
cdr3_nt: TGTGCCAGCAGTTACCCGGGGATTCAAGAGACCCAGTACTTC

j_call: TRBJ2-5
clone_size: NA
d_call: NA
v_call: TRBV24-1
cdr3_aa: CATSDSGFETQYF
cdr3_nt: TGTGCCACCAGTGATTCTGGGTTCGAGACCCAGTACTTC

j_call: TRBJ2-1
clone_size: few
d_call: NA
v_call: TRBV5-1
cdr3_aa: CASSLGASGTLSSYNEQFF
cdr3_nt: TGCGCCAGCAGCTTGGGGGCTTCCGGGACTCTCAGCTCCTACAATGAGCAGTTCTTC

j_call: TRBJ2-5
clone_size: NA
d_call: TRBD2
v_call: TRBV29-1
cdr3_aa: CSVTLAGGSKTQYF
cdr3_nt: TGCAGCGTGACACTAGCGGGAGGTTCAAAGACCCAGTACTTC

j_call: TRBJ2-7
clone_size: NA
d_call: TRBD1
v_call: TRBV27
cdr3_aa: CASSYQGAGRTYEQYF
cdr3_nt: TGTGCCAGCAGTTACCAGGGGGCAGGACGAACCTACGAGCAGTACTTC

j_call: TRBJ2-7
clone_size: few
d_call: TRBD1
v_call: TRBV16
cdr3_aa: CASSRKTRTGNSYEQYF
cdr3_nt: TGTGCCAGCAGCCGCAAAACCCGGACAGGGAACTCCTACGAGCAGTACTTC

j_call: TRBJ2-1
clone_size: few
d_call: NA
v_call: TRBV7-6
cdr3_aa: CASSPRQAGEQFF
cdr3_nt: TGTGCCAGCAGCCCCCGACAGGCAGGGGAGCAGTTCTTC

j_call: TRBJ2-6
clone_size: few
d_call: TRBD1
v_call: TRBV12-3/TRBV12-4
cdr3_aa: CASIRQGLSGANVLTF
cdr3_nt: TGTGCCAGCATAAGACAGGGCCTCTCTGGGGCCAACGTCCTGACTTTC

j_call: TRBJ1-2
clone_size: NA
d_call: TRBD1
v_call: TRBV29-1
cdr3_aa: CSVLGTGKYGYTF
cdr3_nt: TGCAGCGTTCTCGGGACAGGGAAATATGGCTACACCTTC

j_call: TRBJ2-1
clone_size: once
d_call: TRBD1
v_call: TRBV20-1
cdr3_aa: CSPVRGRGEQFF
cdr3_nt: TGCAGTCCAGTCAGGGGGCGCGGTGAGCAGTTCTTC

j_call: TRBJ1-1
clone_size: NA
d_call: TRBD1
v_call: TRBV5-5
cdr3_aa: CASSHIDRAEAFF
cdr3_nt: TGTGCCAGCAGCCATATTGACAGGGCCGAAGCTTTCTTT

j_call: TRBJ2-1
clone_size: NA
d_call: NA
v_call: TRBV5-1
cdr3_aa: CASSTEGGPTHDEQFF
cdr3_nt: TGCGCCAGCAGCACAGAGGGGGGACCCACACACGATGAGCAGTTCTTC

j_call: TRBJ1-5
clone_size: NA
d_call: TRBD1
v_call: TRBV6-5
cdr3_aa: CASSHDRDGPQHF
cdr3_nt: TGTGCCAGCAGTCACGACAGGGATGGACCCCAGCATTTT

j_call: TRBJ2-4
clone_size: few
d_call: NA
v_call: TRBV5-6
cdr3_aa: CASSFRATKNIQYF
cdr3_nt: TGTGCCAGCAGCTTTAGGGCAACAAAAAACATTCAGTACTTC

j_call: TRBJ2-3
clone_size: few
d_call: TRBD2
v_call: TRBV7-3
cdr3_aa: CASSLAGGKPSTDTQYF
cdr3_nt: TGTGCCAGTTCACTAGCGGGAGGGAAACCTAGCACAGATACGCAGTATTTT

j_call: TRBJ2-7
clone_size: NA
d_call: NA
v_call: TRBV12-3/TRBV12-4
cdr3_aa: CASSLKQGNCYEQYF
cdr3_nt: TGTGCCAGCAGTTTGAAGCAGGGAAACTGCTACGAGCAGTACTTC

j_call: TRBJ1-2
clone_size: NA
d_call: NA
v_call: TRBV12-3/TRBV12-4
cdr3_aa: CASSKRADSNYGYTF
cdr3_nt: TGTGCCAGCAGTAAAAGGGCGGACTCCAACTATGGCTACACCTTC

j_call: TRBJ1-2
clone_size: NA
d_call: TRBD1
v_call: TRBV12-3/TRBV12-4
cdr3_aa: CASSSLDRVDGYTF
cdr3_nt: TGTGCCAGCAGTTCTTTGGACAGGGTGGATGGCTACACCTTC

j_call: TRBJ2-5
clone_size: NA
d_call: TRBD2
v_call: TRBV5-1
cdr3_aa: CASSLGGSTSGQETLYF
cdr3_nt: TGCGCCAGCAGCTTGGGAGGATCGACTAGCGGACAAGAGACCCTGTACTTC

j_call: TRBJ2-1
clone_size: few
d_call: NA
v_call: TRBV7-3
cdr3_aa: CASSQRGAYPYNEQFF
cdr3_nt: TGTGCCAGCAGCCAGCGAGGGGCTTACCCGTACAATGAGCAGTTCTTC

j_call: TRBJ1-1
clone_size: NA
d_call: TRBD1
v_call: TRBV20-1
cdr3_aa: CSATQTGMNTEAFF
cdr3_nt: TGCAGTGCTACCCAGACAGGGATGAACACTGAAGCTTTCTTT

j_call: TRBJ2-7
clone_size: NA
d_call: TRBD2
v_call: TRBV9
cdr3_aa: CASSVGLAGGPSSYEQYF
cdr3_nt: TGTGCCAGCAGCGTAGGACTAGCGGGAGGCCCTTCCTCCTACGAGCAGTACTTC

j_call: TRBJ2-3
clone_size: NA
d_call: NA
v_call: TRBV20-1
cdr3_aa: CSVVGSLSTDTQYF
cdr3_nt: TGCAGTGTTGTCGGGAGTCTAAGCACAGATACGCAGTATTTT

j_call: TRBJ2-1
clone_size: NA
d_call: TRBD2
v_call: TRBV7-6
cdr3_aa: CASSPGGAGGLYNEQFF
cdr3_nt: TGTGCCAGCAGCCCCGGCGGGGCGGGAGGGCTCTACAATGAGCAGTTCTTC

j_call: TRBJ2-1
clone_size: NA
d_call: TRBD2
v_call: TRBV5-1
cdr3_aa: CASSLGSGGHNEQFF
cdr3_nt: TGCGCCAGCAGCTTGGGGAGCGGGGGCCACAATGAGCAGTTCTTC

j_call: TRBJ2-5
clone_size: NA
d_call: NA
v_call: TRBV13
cdr3_aa: CASRAKGYQTRETQYF
cdr3_nt: TGTGCCAGCCGAGCAAAAGGCTACCAGACCCGAGAGACCCAGTACTTC

j_call: TRBJ2-1
clone_size: once
d_call: NA
v_call: TRBV9
cdr3_aa: CASSAGPLDDEQFF
cdr3_nt: TGTGCCAGCAGTGCGGGACCCTTAGATGATGAGCAGTTCTTC

j_call: TRBJ1-2
clone_size: NA
d_call: NA
v_call: TRBV4-1
cdr3_aa: CASSQDHSDPGYTF
cdr3_nt: TGCGCCAGCAGCCAAGATCACTCGGATCCAGGCTACACCTTC

j_call: TRBJ2-3
clone_size: NA
d_call: TRBD2
v_call: TRBV12-3/TRBV12-4
cdr3_aa: CASRKREGRGTDTQYF
cdr3_nt: TGTGCCTCCAGGAAACGGGAGGGGAGAGGGACAGATACGCAGTATTTT

j_call: TRBJ2-1
clone_size: NA
d_call: TRBD2
v_call: TRBV5-1
cdr3_aa: CASSPGGTSGSYNEQFF
cdr3_nt: TGCGCCAGCAGCCCAGGGGGTACTAGCGGGTCCTACAATGAGCAGTTCTTC

j_call: TRBJ1-5
clone_size: few
d_call: NA
v_call: TRBV5-5
cdr3_aa: CASSLAGLTNQPQHF
cdr3_nt: TGTGCCAGCAGCTTGGCCGGACTGACCAATCAGCCCCAGCATTTT

j_call: TRBJ2-4
clone_size: NA
d_call: NA
v_call: TRBV29-1
cdr3_aa: CSVEYLVGGAKNIQYF
cdr3_nt: TGCAGCGTTGAGTATTTGGTGGGGGGAGCCAAAAACATTCAGTACTTC

j_call: TRBJ2-7
clone_size: few
d_call: NA
v_call: TRBV29-1
cdr3_aa: CSVVGQYVDEQYF
cdr3_nt: TGCAGCGTTGTCGGCCAGTACGTGGATGAGCAGTACTTC